This T cell receptor (beta chain) comes out of a study of T cell repertoires in ileal Crohn's disease (dated by TCRdb to the late 2010s). Turning to the overall study: The median duration of disease was approximately 8.3 years, and at the time of surgery approximately 33% of patients were active smokers. All patients had surgery for a complication: stricturing disease in around 61% and penetrating disease in around 39%. About half of the patients received postoperative therapy: 11 received thiopurines and around 19 received anti-TNF agents. M0 samples consisted of biopsies taken from the inflamed part of the ileum in the surgical resection specimen. For commercial TCRB immunosequencing, approximately 500 nanograms of biopsy DNA were submitted for each sample. TCR repertoire analysis was performed in some 60 Crohn's disease patients drawn from a prospective multicentre cohort. The study was conducted in parallel with a multicentre cohort that was designed to identify predictors of early endoscopic recurrence following ileocolonic resection. Endoscopic postoperative recurrence was defined as a Rutgeerts score above i0. A total of about 150 mucosal samples from 57 patients were sequenced, with samples obtained at several locations on the surgical specimen and at postoperative endoscopy. The paper as a whole reports these results and caveats: Endoscopic recurrence was linked to a higher percentage of high-frequency clones at surgery, and recurrence occurred in every patient whose clonality exceeded 26.8% (18/57). Mucosal CD4 and CD8 T cells were sorted and sequenced only in a subgroup of patients, the size of which was not stated. Sorted CD8 T cells carried more high-frequency clones than CD4 T cells, suggesting mucosal expansions were mainly CD8. A significantly higher proportion of clonal expansions was observed in active smokers at surgery than in non-smokers (about 25% vs 18%, p=0.02).

A note on this clone: What this receptor recognizes is not known. No much larger clonotype is one base removed from it; base qualities were not supplied.

Per the publication, the time point label means: inflamed ileum from the surgical specimen. Eligible patients were adults with ileal or ileocolonic Crohn's disease who had an indication for ileocolonic resection. Whole ileal mucosal biopsies were kept frozen at -80 degrees C prior to DNA extraction. Genomic DNA was isolated from frozen whole biopsies using a TRizol-based method, and the DNA was quantified with a NanoDrop 2000 spectrophotometer. The method behind the library was the immunoSEQ multiplex PCR assay. Adaptive Biotechnology amplified the CDR3 regions from genomic DNA with a two-step multiplex PCR designed to control amplification bias. The first PCR used primers for every V and J gene segment; the second PCR added barcodes and Illumina adapters. CDR3 libraries were sequenced using an Illumina instrument. For the original study's pipeline: The analysis used both the pipelines supplied by the vendor and custom analysis of the raw data in R/Bioconductor with R version 3.3.0. Clonality, ranging from 0 to 1, was calculated as the inverse of the normalised Shannon entropy of all productive clones. High-frequency clones were defined as the share of the repertoire occupied by the top 100 clones, with only clones passing a 95% confidence test being retained. Overlap between samples was measured with the Morisita-Horn index, while repertoire diversity was measured with the Simpson index. TCRdb obtained this table from immuneACCESS and retained in-frame rearrangements with V and J assigned. These tables miss some clones; where compared with another copy, unresolved V genes account for less than half of the shortfall, and the remainder is unexplained. V and J calls plus clone size are reproduced from that table; the DNA served to infer D and trimming. This sample lists 6,400 or so clones; approximately 82% were detected once. About a tenth of the sample rests with the top ten.

Based on the germline V gene, the CDR1 and CDR2 sequences are SGHDT and YYEEEE. Counted from cysteine to phenylalanine, this CDR3 has 13 amino acids. Only the CDR3 part of the read is kept: 39 bases, read in frame from the first base. V gives up 2 bases and J gives up 5 bases, and the segment between their germline ends measures 10 bases. The chain is assembled from TRBV5-6 and TRBJ2-5; the D region possibly corresponds to TRBD1 (5 bases align). This TCR was sampled from an adult with Crohn's disease. Input material: ileal tissue. The CDR3 sequence is CASSLQVGETQYF. The DNA reads as follows: TGTGCCAGCAGCTTACAGGTCGGGGAGACCCAGTACTTC.